This paragraph reports one TCR beta chain. This specimen includes other DNA sequences encoding the same CDR3. In the original workflow: Amplification with reference gene primers provided the estimates of nucleated cell counts. Repertoires were generated with immunoSEQ multiplex PCR, while TCRdb's copy carries only in-frame clones and drops some. The D gene and trimming were derived from the DNA, and the V and J assignments and clone size from that table. The data contain approximately 300,000 clones, roughly 90% of them singletons. This sample is part of a study of blood T cell repertoires in COVID-19. Study as a whole: The analysed material was cDNA or gDNA that came from T cells, B-cell-depleted T cells, or PBMCs.

The CDR3 sequence is 11 residues long. The germline V gene has CDR1 SGHNT and CDR2 YENEEA. Trimming removed 4 bases at V and 4 bases at J, with 4 bases between. This receptor was taken from a woman under 40 with COVID-19, enrolled during active disease. V usage is TRBV11-3 and J usage is TRBJ2-5; D unresolved. The sequencing input was peripheral blood. The CDR3 reads CASSSRETQYF. The DNA for the CDR3 is TGTGCCAGCAGCTCTCGAGAGACCCAGTACTTC.